This TCR beta chain originates from a study of blood T cells in healthy people across ages (dated by TCRdb to about 2015). In terms of the full investigation: In model experiments, template switching captured about one uniquely barcoded TCR beta cDNA molecule for every two T cells. To track age-related changes in TCR beta repertoire diversity, the study relied on deep sequencing normalized with unique cDNA molecular identifiers. The donors were divided into four age groups: young (average around 15 years), middle-aged (approximately 41), aged (approximately 59) and long-lived (more than 75). To avoid experimental bias, donors of different ages were spread randomly across the sequencing lanes. The study analyzed two additional independent replicas of 1 million unique cDNA reads from the same blood draw for two donors, one aged 18 to 30 and one aged 80 or older.

The full study reports these points: Total diversity estimates from one million sequenced T cells were considered lower bounds and underestimates. Since profiling was done on bulk unsorted PBMCs, naive and antigen-experienced compartments could not be conclusively compared. The long-lived group showed more naive CD4+ T cells, fewer expanded clones and increased TCR diversity than the aged group, suggesting age selection. The CMV infection status of donors was not known, potentially confounding age-related changes in expanded clonotypes. Observed TCR beta diversity correlated strongly with the percentage of naive T cells measured by flow cytometry. Observed TCR beta diversity per million T cells fell roughly linearly with age, and a significant reduction was already apparent by age roughly 40.

The donors were 40 or so Caucasian individuals from Russia, aged roughly 6 to 100 years, who were systemically healthy. Each donor gave 9 to 10 milliliters of peripheral blood, collected into EDTA-treated Vacutainer tubes. Ficoll-Paque density-gradient centrifugation was used to isolate PBMCs, with at least 6.5 million per sample. Trizol reagent was used to extract total RNA from PBMCs, with at least 6 micrograms per sample. Naive CD45RAhigh/CD27high T cell percentages were measured by flow cytometry on a PBMC aliquot from every donor. The germline V gene gives CDR1 as MGHRA and CDR2 as YSYEKL. The CDR3 spans 17 residues, from the cysteine through the phenylalanine. Solely the CDR3 DNA is kept, with 51 bases framed from the first base. Germline trimming: 0 bases from V, 0 bases from J; junction bases outside gene matches: 7. About this clonotype: Its antigen target is currently unknown. Base qualities are not recorded, but no much larger clone differs from it by a single base.

Receptors were amplified or captured by 5' RACE. Sequenced on an Illumina HiSeq 2500. A second roughly 7 to 12 cycle PCR used a sample-barcoded 5' primer and a J-beta primer mix. A unique molecular identifier was introduced onto each TCR beta cDNA molecule by a template-switch 5' adaptor carrying 12 random nucleotides. At least 2.5 million CDR3-containing paired-end reads were obtained from each sample. First-strand cDNA was synthesized from all RNA with the Mint cDNA synthesis kit, primed by a TRBC-specific oligonucleotide. All cDNA was treated with uracil-DNA glycosylase and then went through a first 18-cycle PCR with the universal primers M1SS and BC2_uni_R. The study's processing was this. For normalization, 1 million high-quality reads, each with a distinct molecular identifier, were randomly selected from each sample. Reads sharing molecular identifiers were discarded rather than binned into consensus sequences. MiTCR, set to a Q25 quality threshold and the strictest error-elimination algorithm, was used for CDR3 identification, clonotype clustering and error correction. A nonparametric unseen species model with Euler transformation was used to estimate a lower bound on total TCR beta diversity. Starting from the raw public reads, TCRdb applied fastp trimming at Q25, assembled clones with MiXCR and retained in-frame beta chains. Identical CDR3 proteins give one entry, which carries the most common genes and DNA. None of the V and J calls come from the authors' own analysis; TCRdb made them. The sample includes approximately 800,000 distinct CDR3 sequences, with 55% to 70% observed a single time. 20% to 25% of the sample goes to the ten largest clones.

The sequenced sample consisted of blood. The V and J genes are TRBV4-1 and TRBJ2-5; 7 bases in the middle match TRBD1. The sequence was obtained from a man under 40 in good health. The DNA reads as follows: TGCGCCAGCAGCCAAGACTCAGGGACAGCGTACCAAGAGACCCAGTACTTC. Translation gives CASSQDSGTAYQETQYF.